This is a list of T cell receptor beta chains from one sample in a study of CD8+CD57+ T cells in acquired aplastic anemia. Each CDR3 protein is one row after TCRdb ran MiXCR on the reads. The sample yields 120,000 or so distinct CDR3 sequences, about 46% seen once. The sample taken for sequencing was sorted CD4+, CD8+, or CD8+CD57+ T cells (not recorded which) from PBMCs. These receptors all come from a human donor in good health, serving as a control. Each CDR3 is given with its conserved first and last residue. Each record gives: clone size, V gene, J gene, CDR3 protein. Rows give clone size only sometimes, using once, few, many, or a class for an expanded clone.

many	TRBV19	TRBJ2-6	CASLRGGGTGANVLTF
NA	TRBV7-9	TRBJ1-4	CASSPKVGANEKLFF
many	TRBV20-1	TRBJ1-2	CSASPGGQGAEGYTF
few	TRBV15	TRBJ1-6	CATSRRGGRLKSPLHF
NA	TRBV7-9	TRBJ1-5	CASSLMGDQPQHF
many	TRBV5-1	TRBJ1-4	CASSLEGGQSNEKLFF
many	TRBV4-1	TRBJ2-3	CASSQERGTGGYVDTQYF
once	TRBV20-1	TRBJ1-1	CSAYRRDTEAFF
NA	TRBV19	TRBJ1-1	CASSISQLLWTEAFF
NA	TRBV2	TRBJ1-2	CASTEGDHGYTF
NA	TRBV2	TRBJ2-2	CAIDQDREAPGELFF
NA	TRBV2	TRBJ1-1	CASSESTEAFF
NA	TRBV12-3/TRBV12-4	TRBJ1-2	CASSEKGTGGHGYTF
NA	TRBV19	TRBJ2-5	CASNYRGGVQETQYF
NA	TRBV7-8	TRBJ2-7	CASSHEGSTRYEQYF
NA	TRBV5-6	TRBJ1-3	CASSLSGTPAGNTIYF
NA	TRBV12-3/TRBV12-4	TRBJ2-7	CASSLGTNYEQYF
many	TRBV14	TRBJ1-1	CASSQRGLYAEAFF
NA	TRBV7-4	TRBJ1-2	CASSSGDGQTYYGYTF
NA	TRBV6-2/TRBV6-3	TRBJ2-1	CASSYSRQRESNEQFF
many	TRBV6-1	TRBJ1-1	CASSLQDRFTEAFF
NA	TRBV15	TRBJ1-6	CATSRRQGPNSPLHF
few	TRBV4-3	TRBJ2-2	CASSQDLGMGGGELFF
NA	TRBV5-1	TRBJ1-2	CASFLDGYDYGYTF